This T cell receptor (beta chain) was observed in a study of T cells in Graves' hyperthyroidism and ophthalmopathy. Whole-study context: Before any treatment, at initial diagnosis, peripheral blood was collected.

Amplified TCR beta CDR3 regions came from RNA transcripts. The TCR CDR3 first-round RT-PCR relied on the HTBI primer set. One entry per CDR3 protein, called by TCRdb with MiXCR from the multiplex PCR reads. The table has roughly 510,000 distinct CDR3 sequences, roughly 20% seen once. Germline CDR1 and CDR2: MNHNS and SASEGT. CDR3 length: 15 residues. Germline trimming cut 6 bases from V and 6 bases from J; bases unmatched to any gene: 8. Study-level results: The model made its ophthalmopathy prediction, and onset followed a median approximately six months later.

Stable disease denoted Graves' hyperthyroidism without ophthalmopathy progression within 18 months. This clonotype was observed many times. No antigen is known for it. This TCR was sampled from a man in his late teens or twenties with Graves' hyperthyroidism. Input material: blood. The V gene is TRBV6-1, the J gene TRBJ1-5, with 10 nucleotides matching TRBD1. CDR3 nucleotides: TGTGCCAGCAGCGGACAGGGGGGTGTTCTTCAGCCCCAGCATTTT. Amino acids: CASSGQGGVLQPQHF.